The 22 T cell receptor beta chains below come from one sample, sequenced in a study of T cell responses to AZD1222 COVID-19 vaccine. Produced via immunoSEQ multiplex PCR; TCRdb's table is partial and in-frame only. The sample holds approximately 100,000 clones, roughly 84% seen once. Sample: peripheral blood, taken on day 0 of AZD1222 vaccination. The receptor source for this set is an adult in good health.

The genes are TRBV5-1 and TRBJ2-3, with D unclear. CDR3 length: 13 amino acids. Germline V gene data show CDR1 as SGHRS and CDR2 as YFSETQ. V lost 9 bases to trimming and J lost 5 bases, with 16 bases between them. CDR3 DNA sequence: TGCGCCACCTCGGACGGGTTGGGAGATACGCAGTATTTT. Encoded protein: CATSDGLGDTQYF.

This clone was seen a handful of times. The rearrangement links TRBV5-1 to TRBJ1-1; TRBD1 matches 10 bases. Germline V gene data show CDR1 as SGHRS and CDR2 as YFSETQ. V dropped 5 bases and J dropped 0; count of bases not matched to a gene: 1. The CDR3 is 14 amino acids. The chain's CDR3 is CASRGQGMNTEAFF. Here the CDR3 DNA reads TGCGCCAGCAGGGGACAGGGGATGAACACTGAAGCTTTCTTT.

V usage is TRBV24-1 and J usage is TRBJ2-1, with D maybe TRBD2 (6 bases). Germline V gene sequence: CDR1 KGHDR, CDR2 SFDVKD. The CDR3 is 15 residues long. Trimming pared 0 bases from V and 7 bases from J, leaving 12 bases between. DNA for the CDR3: TGTGCCACCAGTGATTTGAATGGAGGGGAGAATGAGCAGTTCTTC. Amino acid sequence: CATSDLNGGENEQFF.

The J gene is TRBJ1-4, the V gene TRBV27, with a weak D call TRBD1 (5 bases). This CDR3 contains 15 residues. Trimming removed 2 bases from V and 7 bases from J, with 14 bases in between. CDR1 and CDR2 (germline): MNHEY, SMNVEV (reference sequence). As DNA, the CDR3 is TGTGCCAGCAGTTTAGGGGGGGTATCGGGTGAAAAACTGTTTTTT. Residues: CASSLGGVSGEKLFF.

The gene calls are TRBV5-1 and TRBJ1-2; 7 bases match TRBD1. Germline CDR1 SGHRS, CDR2 YFSETQ. This CDR3 is built from 14 residues. J lost 1 base, V lost 3 bases, and 3 bases had no gene match. Written as DNA, the CDR3 is TGCGCCAGCAGCTCTACAGGGGATAACTATGGCTACACCTTC. Residues: CASSSTGDNYGYTF.

The rearrangement uses TRBV6-2 or TRBV6-3 and TRBJ1-2; D ambiguous. CDR1 and CDR2 (germline): MNHEY, SVGEGT. V was clipped by 4 bases and J by 7 bases, with 13 bases between them. CDR3 length equals 13 residues. CDR3 sequence (DNA): TGTGCCAGCAGTTTCTTACAGACCGGTGGCTACACCTTC. It is translated as CASSFLQTGGYTF.

In DNA, the CDR3 is TGTGCCAGCAGCTCGTTCCGGGACAGGGATAATGAGCAGTTCTTC. Encoded protein: CASSSFRDRDNEQFF. J is TRBJ2-1 and V is TRBV11-3, with 9 bases aligning to TRBD1. CDR1 and CDR2 from the germline V gene are SGHNT and YENEEA. J gave up 7 bases and V 4 bases, and 8 bases lay outside the gene matches. This CDR3 spans 15 amino acids.

This chain joins TRBV6-6 and TRBJ1-1; D is undetermined. The length of the CDR3 is 15 residues. The germline V gene has CDR1 MNHNY and CDR2 SVGAGI (reference sequence). The V and J ends lost 5 bases and 1 base respectively, with 14 bases between them. The CDR3, as DNA: TGTGCCAGCAGTCAGTCCCGGATGACGAACACTGAAGCTTTCTTT. This codes for CASSQSRMTNTEAFF.

The chain carries TRBV7-9 and TRBJ2-2; D unclear. Germline loops: CDR1 SEHNR, CDR2 FQNEAQ (reference sequence). Trimming pared 7 bases from V and 6 bases from J, leaving 9 bases between. CDR3 length: 12 amino acids. The CDR3 DNA reads as TGTGCCAGCAATCCCCCTTCCGGGGAGCTGTTTTTT. Amino acid sequence: CASNPPSGELFF.

The V call is TRBV28, the J call TRBJ1-5; 10 bases align to TRBD1. The CDR3 spans 18 residues. Germline assignment: CDR1 MDHEN and CDR2 SYDVKM. Trimming removed 5 bases from V and 0 bases from J; junction bases left unmatched: 10. CDR3 sequence: CASSRDRGGWYSNQPQHF. The DNA of the CDR3 is TGTGCCAGCAGTCGGGACAGGGGAGGGTGGTATAGCAATCAGCCCCAGCATTTT.

The chain is built from TRBV29-1 and TRBJ2-7; 9 bases line up with TRBD2. After removal of 6 bases from V and 0 bases from J, the junction contained 6 bases not matched to a gene. The CDR3 contains 14 residues. Germline V gene data show CDR1 as SQVTM and CDR2 as ANQGSEA. The CDR3 nucleotides read TGCAGCGTGAGAGCGGGAGGAAGCTCCTACGAGCAGTACTTC. Its protein is CSVRAGGSSYEQYF.

V usage is TRBV12-3 or TRBV12-4 and J usage is TRBJ2-7; no clear D. V was cut by 5 bases and J by 5 bases, with 7 bases left in between. This CDR3 contains 11 residues. The CDR3 DNA reads TGTGCCAGCAGTATCCGGGACGAGCAGTACTTC. As protein: CASSIRDEQYF.

The J gene is TRBJ1-2, the V gene TRBV19; D gene uncertain. V shed 5 bases and J shed 6 bases, with 10 bases lying between them. This CDR3 has 12 residues. Germline CDR1 and CDR2: LNHDA and SQIVND (reference sequence). The CDR3 here is CASSQARDGYTF. Written as DNA, the CDR3 is TGTGCCAGTAGTCAGGCGCGGGATGGCTACACCTTC.

This clone was seen only a few times. The chain employs TRBV3-1 (or the pseudogene TRBV3-2) and TRBJ2-3; TRBD1 aligns across 7 bases. CDR1 is LGHDT and CDR2 is YNNKEL in the germline V gene (reference sequence). Unmatched junction bases numbered 2, after V lost 3 bases and J lost 2 bases. This CDR3 is 14 amino acids long. In nucleotides, the CDR3 is TGTGCCAGCAGCCAGGGGACAGCCACAGATACGCAGTATTTT. This sequence encodes CASSQGTATDTQYF.

The chain joins TRBV28 to TRBJ1-2, with no clear D. Trimming stripped 4 bases from V and 2 bases from J, with 5 bases between. Germline V CDR1 and CDR2: MDHEN, SYDVKM. The CDR3 runs 12 residues. CDR3 nucleotide sequence: TGTGCCAGCAGTTCCCAGAACTATGGCTACACCTTC. Translating it yields CASSSQNYGYTF.

V usage is TRBV7-9 and J usage is TRBJ2-7; D unresolved. Trimming took 5 bases from V and 5 from J, leaving 16 bases between them. The CDR3 consists of 14 residues. CDR1 SEHNR and CDR2 FQNEAQ come from the germline V gene (reference sequence). The CDR3 region is CASSPTSGGNEQYF. Here the CDR3 DNA reads TGTGCCAGCAGCCCCACATCGGGTGGGAACGAGCAGTACTTC.

This chain uses TRBV28 with TRBJ2-5; 9 bases line up with TRBD1. Trimming at V came to 7 bases and at J to 4 bases, leaving 7 bases not matched to a gene. This CDR3 comprises 14 residues. Germline lookup yields CDR1 MDHEN and CDR2 SYDVKM. CDR3 amino acids: CASNLDRGRETQYF. As DNA, the CDR3 is TGTGCCAGCAACTTGGACAGGGGAAGAGAGACCCAGTACTTC.

This sequence joins TRBV7-2 and TRBJ1-2, with D maybe TRBD1 (6 bases). The length of the CDR3 is 16 residues. Germline V lookup: CDR1 SGHTA, CDR2 FQGNSA. With 5 bases removed from V and 1 base from J, the gap between germline ends came to 17 bases. CDR3 in DNA: TGTGCCAGCAGCCCCAGCAGAGGGGGAATTAACTATGGCTACACCTTC. As protein: CASSPSRGGINYGYTF.

The chain links TRBV10-3 to TRBJ2-1, with D possibly being TRBD1 (5 bases). CDR1 and CDR2 (germline): ENHRY, SYGVKD. There are 15 residues in the CDR3. V lost 0 bases to trimming and J lost 2 bases, with 8 bases between them. The CDR3 DNA reads as TGTGCCATCAGTGAGTCGGCAGGGACCTACAATGAGCAGTTCTTC. The encoded protein is CAISESAGTYNEQFF.

In DNA, the CDR3 is TGTGCCAGCAGTATCACCAGGGATGGCAATCAGCCCCAGCATTTT. It specifies CASSITRDGNQPQHF. V and J are TRBV27 and TRBJ1-5; maybe TRBD1 (5 bases). Germline values: CDR1 MNHEY, CDR2 SMNVEV (reference sequence). The CDR3 runs 15 residues. V gave up 5 bases and J gave up 2 bases, with 13 bases separating them.

J is TRBJ2-1 and V is TRBV6-4; 7 bases agree with TRBD2. The CDR3 loop spans 14 amino acids. CDR1 is MRHNA and CDR2 is SNTAGT in the germline V gene. Germline trimming cut 6 bases from V and 10 bases from J; bases unmatched to any gene: 12. Here the CDR3 reads CASSPRGSFEEQFF. CDR3 nucleotides: TGTGCCAGCAGCCCCCGCGGGAGTTTCGAAGAGCAGTTCTTC.

CDR3 amino acids: CASSYSGRRGQPQHF. In nucleotides, the CDR3 is TGTGCCAGCAGTTACTCCGGTCGTCGAGGTCAGCCCCAGCATTTT. The chain employs TRBV6-5 and TRBJ1-5; D is uncertain. V lost 0 bases, J lost 6 bases, and 12 bases lay in between. The CDR3 runs 15 residues. Germline CDR1 reads MNHEY; CDR2 reads SVGAGI.